This T cell receptor beta chain was retrieved from a study of blood T cell repertoires in COVID-19 (dated by TCRdb to 2018 to 2020). About the investigation overall: Samples covering the acute and convalescent phases of COVID-19 were provided by collaborators in the United States, Italy and Spain. A freely available public database, intended as a resource for researchers studying the immune response to SARS-CoV-2, is where the repertoires were released. Subjects who had been exposed to COVID-19, were actively infected with it, or had recovered from it provided the deeply sampled blood TCRbeta repertoires that made up the dataset. HLA class I and class II types, where available, came from metadata supplied by the sample provider rather than from assay-based typing. The prospective study material was composed of cDNA or gDNA derived from T cells, B-cell-depleted T cells, or PBMCs. Nearly every sample came with metadata listing a de-identified subject ID, COVID-19 status, age in years and sex. The samples were drawn from two sources: the first 160 participants of the ongoing ImmuneRACE study, and 950 to 1,500 subjects contributed by 6 global collaborators.

Points on this clone: What this receptor recognizes is not known. There are no base qualities to consult, and no much larger clone falls within one base.

Paper-wide results and their limitations: Clinical and demographic metadata were provided uncurated, with the amount varying by source and participant.

The collaborating institutions used their own protocols to collect whole blood in K2EDTA tubes. For TCRbeta analysis, collaborator samples were shipped as frozen whole blood, as isolated PBMCs, or as DNA extracted from either sample type. The cysteine opens and the phenylalanine closes a CDR3 of 16 amino acids. The sequence is cut down to CDR3 DNA, 48 bases in frame from base 1. V lost 4 bases and J lost 0 bases, and the count of bases not matched to a germline gene is 6. For CDR1 and CDR2, the germline V gene lists SGDLS and YYNGEE. TCRbeta CDR3 regions were amplified from genomic DNA using the immunoSEQ Assay, a bias-controlled multiplex PCR. Concerning the study's data processing: The number of nucleated cells in each sample was estimated by amplification of reference gene primers within the assay. Sequence reads were collapsed and filtered to measure the absolute abundance of every unique TCRbeta CDR3 rearrangement. Productive Simpson clonality was computed per sample as the square root of Simpson's diversity index over productive rearrangements. TCRdb re-hosts the immuneACCESS table, in-frame sequences only. Its copies lack some clones; in the studies checked, an unresolved V gene accounts for under half of them, and the cause for the rest is not known. Clone size and the V and J calls come from that table; the DNA yielded D and trimming. The sample data list over 50,000 clones, and about 82% of these were observed just once. Roughly 5% of the sample goes to the ten largest clones.

The chain is encoded by TRBV9 joined to TRBJ1-3; TRBD1 matches 8 bases in the middle. The TCR sequence derives from a man aged 65-85 years with acute or convalescent COVID-19. The source material was peripheral blood. The DNA sequence reads TGTGCCAGCAGCCCCCGGGACAGGAGCTCTGGAAACACCATATATTTT. Its protein product is CASSPRDRSSGNTIYF.